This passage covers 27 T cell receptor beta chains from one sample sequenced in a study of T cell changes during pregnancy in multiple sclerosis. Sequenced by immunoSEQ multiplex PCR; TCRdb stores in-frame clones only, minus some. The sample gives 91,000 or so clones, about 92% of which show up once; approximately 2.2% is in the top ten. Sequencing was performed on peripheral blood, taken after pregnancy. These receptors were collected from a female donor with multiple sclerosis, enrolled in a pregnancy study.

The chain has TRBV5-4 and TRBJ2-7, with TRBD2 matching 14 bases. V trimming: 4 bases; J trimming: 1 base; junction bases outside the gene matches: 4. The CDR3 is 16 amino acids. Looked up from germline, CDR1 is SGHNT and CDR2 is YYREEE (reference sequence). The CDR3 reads CASSRGLAGDSYEQYF. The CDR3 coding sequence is TGTGCCAGCAGCCGGGGACTAGCGGGGGATTCCTACGAGCAGTACTTC.

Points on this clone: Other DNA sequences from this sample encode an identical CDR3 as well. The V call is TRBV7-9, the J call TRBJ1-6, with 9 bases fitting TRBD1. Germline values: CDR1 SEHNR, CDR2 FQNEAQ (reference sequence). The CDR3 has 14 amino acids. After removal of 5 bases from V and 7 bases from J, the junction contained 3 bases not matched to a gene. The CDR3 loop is CASSPGQGNSPLHF. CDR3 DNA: TGTGCCAGCAGCCCCGGACAGGGGAATTCACCCCTCCACTTT.

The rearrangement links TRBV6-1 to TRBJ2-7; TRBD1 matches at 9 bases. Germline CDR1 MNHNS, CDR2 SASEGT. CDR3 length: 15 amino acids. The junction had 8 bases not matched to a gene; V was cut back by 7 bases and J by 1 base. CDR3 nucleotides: TGTGCCAGCATTCCAGGAGGGACAGGGTCCTACGAGCAGTACTTC. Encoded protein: CASIPGGTGSYEQYF.

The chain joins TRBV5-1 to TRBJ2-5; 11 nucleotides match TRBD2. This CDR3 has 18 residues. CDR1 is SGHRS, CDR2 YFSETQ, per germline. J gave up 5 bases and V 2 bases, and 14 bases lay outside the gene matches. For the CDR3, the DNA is TGCGCCAGCAGCTTCATCTCTCCCCAACTAGCGGGAGCGGAGACCCAGTACTTC. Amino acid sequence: CASSFISPQLAGAETQYF.

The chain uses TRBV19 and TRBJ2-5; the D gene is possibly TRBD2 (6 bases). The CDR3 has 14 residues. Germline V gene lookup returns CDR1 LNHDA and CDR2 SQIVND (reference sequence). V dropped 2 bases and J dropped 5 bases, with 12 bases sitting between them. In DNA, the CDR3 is TGTGCCAGTAGTATACGGTCGGGGGAGGAGACCCAGTACTTC. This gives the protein CASSIRSGEETQYF.

The CDR3 DNA reads TGTGCCAGTAGTAGAGGCGGGTACGAGCAGTACTTC. Translation gives CASSRGGYEQYF. The chain employs TRBV19 and TRBJ2-7; weak D call: TRBD2 (5 bases). The V and J ends lost 4 bases and 4 bases respectively, with 8 bases between them. CDR3 size: 12 residues. Germline CDR1 LNHDA, CDR2 SQIVND (reference sequence).

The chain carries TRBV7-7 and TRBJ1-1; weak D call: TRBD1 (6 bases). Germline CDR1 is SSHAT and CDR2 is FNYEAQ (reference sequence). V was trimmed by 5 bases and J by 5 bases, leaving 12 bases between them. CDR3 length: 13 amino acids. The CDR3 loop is CASSRSQGTEAFF. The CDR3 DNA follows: TGTGCCAGCAGCCGGTCTCAGGGGACTGAAGCTTTCTTT.

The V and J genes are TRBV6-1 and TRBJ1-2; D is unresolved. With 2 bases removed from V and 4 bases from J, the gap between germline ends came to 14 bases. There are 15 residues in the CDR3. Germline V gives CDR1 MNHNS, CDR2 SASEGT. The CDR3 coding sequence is TGTGCCAGCAGTGAAACGTTGACTTCGACCTATGGCTACACCTTC. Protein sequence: CASSETLTSTYGYTF.

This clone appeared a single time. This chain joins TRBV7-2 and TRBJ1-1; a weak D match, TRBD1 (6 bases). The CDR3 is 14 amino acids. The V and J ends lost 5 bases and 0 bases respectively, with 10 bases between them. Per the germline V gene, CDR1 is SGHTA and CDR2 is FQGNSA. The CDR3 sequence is CASSAQGMNTEAFF. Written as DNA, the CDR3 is TGTGCCAGCAGCGCACAGGGAATGAACACTGAAGCTTTCTTT.

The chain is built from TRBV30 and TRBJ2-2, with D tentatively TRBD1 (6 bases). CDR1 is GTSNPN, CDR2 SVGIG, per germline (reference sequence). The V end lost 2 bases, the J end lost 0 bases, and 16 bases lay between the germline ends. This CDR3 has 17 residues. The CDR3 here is CAWSRPPKGANTGELFF. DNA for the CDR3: TGTGCCTGGAGTCGCCCCCCCAAGGGGGCGAACACCGGGGAGCTGTTTTTT.

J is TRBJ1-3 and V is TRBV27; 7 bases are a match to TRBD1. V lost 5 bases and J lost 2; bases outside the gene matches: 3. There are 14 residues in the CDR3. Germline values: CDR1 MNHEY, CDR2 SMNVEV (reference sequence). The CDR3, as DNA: TGTGCCAGCAGTCACAGGGGCCCTGGAAACACCATATATTTT. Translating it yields CASSHRGPGNTIYF.

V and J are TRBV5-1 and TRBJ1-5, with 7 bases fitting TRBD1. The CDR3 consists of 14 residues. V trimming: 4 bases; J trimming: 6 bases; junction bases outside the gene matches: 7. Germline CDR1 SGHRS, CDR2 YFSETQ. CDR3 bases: TGCGCCAGCAGCCCGACAGGGTCAGGTCAGCCCCAGCATTTT. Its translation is CASSPTGSGQPQHF.

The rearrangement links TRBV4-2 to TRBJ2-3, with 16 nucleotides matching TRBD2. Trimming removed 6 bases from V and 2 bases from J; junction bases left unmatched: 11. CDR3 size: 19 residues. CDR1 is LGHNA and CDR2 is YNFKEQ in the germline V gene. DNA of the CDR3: TGTGCCAGCAGTCTAACCGGGACTAGCGGGAGGGGGATCACAGATACGCAGTATTTT. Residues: CASSLTGTSGRGITDTQYF.

CDR3 bases: TGCGCCAGCAGCTCGGGACAGGGGGCCTATCAGCCCCAGCATTTT. It encodes CASSSGQGAYQPQHF. This rearrangement joins TRBV5-1 to TRBJ1-5, with 12 bases aligning to TRBD1. V trimming: 3 bases; J trimming: 5 bases; junction bases outside the gene matches: 3. Germline V gene lookup returns CDR1 SGHRS and CDR2 YFSETQ. The CDR3 has 15 amino acids.

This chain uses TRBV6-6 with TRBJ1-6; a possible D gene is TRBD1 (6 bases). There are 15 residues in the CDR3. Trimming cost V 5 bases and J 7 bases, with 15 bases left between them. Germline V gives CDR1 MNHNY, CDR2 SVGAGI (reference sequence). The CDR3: CASSQVQGINSPLHF. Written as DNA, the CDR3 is TGTGCCAGCAGTCAGGTTCAGGGGATCAATTCACCCCTCCACTTT.

In nucleotides, the CDR3 is TGTGCCAGCAGCTTCCCTCCGACCGGGACAGGGCCCCGGACCCAGTACTTC. Amino acids: CASSFPPTGTGPRTQYF. The J gene is TRBJ2-5, the V gene TRBV5-5; 9 bases are shared with TRBD1. The CDR3 extends over 17 amino acids. The germline V gene has CDR1 SGHKS and CDR2 YYEKEE (reference sequence). With 2 bases clipped from V and 7 bases from J, the junction kept 15 bases outside the gene matches.

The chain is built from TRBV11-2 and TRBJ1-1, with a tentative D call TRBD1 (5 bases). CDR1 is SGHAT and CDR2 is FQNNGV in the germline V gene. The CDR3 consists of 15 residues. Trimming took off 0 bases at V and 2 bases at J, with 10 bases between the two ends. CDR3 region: CASSLDGGSNTEAFF. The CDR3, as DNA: TGTGCCAGCAGCTTAGACGGGGGGTCCAACACTGAAGCTTTCTTT.

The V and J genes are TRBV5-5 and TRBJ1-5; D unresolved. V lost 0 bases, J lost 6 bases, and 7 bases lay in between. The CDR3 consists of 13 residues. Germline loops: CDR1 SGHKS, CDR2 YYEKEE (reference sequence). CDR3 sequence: CASSLDVSQPQHF. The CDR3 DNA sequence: TGTGCCAGCAGCTTGGACGTCAGTCAGCCCCAGCATTTT.

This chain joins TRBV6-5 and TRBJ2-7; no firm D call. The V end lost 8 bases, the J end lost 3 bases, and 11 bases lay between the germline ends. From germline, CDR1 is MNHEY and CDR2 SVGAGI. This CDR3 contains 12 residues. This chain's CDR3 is CASGPTLYEQYF. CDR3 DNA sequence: TGTGCCAGCGGTCCGACTCTCTACGAGCAGTACTTC.

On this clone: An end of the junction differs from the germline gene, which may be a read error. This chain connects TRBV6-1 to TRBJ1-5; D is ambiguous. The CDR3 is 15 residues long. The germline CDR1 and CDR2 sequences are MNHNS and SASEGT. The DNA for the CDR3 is TGTGCCAGCAGGGAAGGCGTTTATAGCAATCAGCCCCAGCATTTT. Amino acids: CASREGVYSNQPQHF.

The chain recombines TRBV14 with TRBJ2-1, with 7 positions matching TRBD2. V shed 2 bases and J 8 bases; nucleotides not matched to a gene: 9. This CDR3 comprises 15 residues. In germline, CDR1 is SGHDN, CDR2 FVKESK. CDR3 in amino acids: CASSQNLGGSYEQFF. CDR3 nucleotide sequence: TGTGCCAGCAGCCAAAACCTGGGCGGGAGCTATGAGCAGTTCTTC.

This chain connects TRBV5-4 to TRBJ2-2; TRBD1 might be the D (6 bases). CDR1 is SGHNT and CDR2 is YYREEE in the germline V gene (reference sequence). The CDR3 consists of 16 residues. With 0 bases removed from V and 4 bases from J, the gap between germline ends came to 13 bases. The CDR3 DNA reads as TGTGCCAGCAGCTTGGTTGGGGGCTCGATCACCGGGGAGCTGTTTTTT. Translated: CASSLVGGSITGELFF.

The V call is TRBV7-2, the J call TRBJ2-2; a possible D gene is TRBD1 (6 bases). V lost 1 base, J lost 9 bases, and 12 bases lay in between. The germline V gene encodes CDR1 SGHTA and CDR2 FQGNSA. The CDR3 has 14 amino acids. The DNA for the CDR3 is TGTGCCAGCAGCTTAGTATCGCAGGGGCGGGAGCTGTTTTTT. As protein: CASSLVSQGRELFF.

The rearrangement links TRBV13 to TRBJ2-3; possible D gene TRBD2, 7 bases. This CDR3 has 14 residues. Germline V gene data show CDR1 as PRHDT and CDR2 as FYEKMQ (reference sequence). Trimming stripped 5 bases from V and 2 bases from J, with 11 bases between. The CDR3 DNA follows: TGTGCCAGCAGCCAGGGGAGGGACACAGATACGCAGTATTTT. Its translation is CASSQGRDTDTQYF.

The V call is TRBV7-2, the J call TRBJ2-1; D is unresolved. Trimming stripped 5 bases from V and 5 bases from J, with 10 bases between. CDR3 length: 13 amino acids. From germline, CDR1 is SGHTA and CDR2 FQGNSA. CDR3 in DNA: TGTGCCAGCAGCCTGAACGACAACAATGAGCAGTTCTTC. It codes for CASSLNDNNEQFF.

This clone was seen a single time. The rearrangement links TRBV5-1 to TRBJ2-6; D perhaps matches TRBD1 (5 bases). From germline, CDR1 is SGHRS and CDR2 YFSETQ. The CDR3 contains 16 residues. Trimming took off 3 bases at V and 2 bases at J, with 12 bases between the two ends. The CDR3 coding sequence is TGCGCCAGCAGCTCACAGGTTGCCCCTGGGGCCAACGTCCTGACTTTC. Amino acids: CASSSQVAPGANVLTF.

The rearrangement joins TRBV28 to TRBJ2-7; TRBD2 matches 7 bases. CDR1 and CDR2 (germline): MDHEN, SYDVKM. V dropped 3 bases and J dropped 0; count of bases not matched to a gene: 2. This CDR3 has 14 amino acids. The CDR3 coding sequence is TGTGCCAGCAGTTTCGCGGGAGTCTCCTACGAGCAGTACTTC. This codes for CASSFAGVSYEQYF.